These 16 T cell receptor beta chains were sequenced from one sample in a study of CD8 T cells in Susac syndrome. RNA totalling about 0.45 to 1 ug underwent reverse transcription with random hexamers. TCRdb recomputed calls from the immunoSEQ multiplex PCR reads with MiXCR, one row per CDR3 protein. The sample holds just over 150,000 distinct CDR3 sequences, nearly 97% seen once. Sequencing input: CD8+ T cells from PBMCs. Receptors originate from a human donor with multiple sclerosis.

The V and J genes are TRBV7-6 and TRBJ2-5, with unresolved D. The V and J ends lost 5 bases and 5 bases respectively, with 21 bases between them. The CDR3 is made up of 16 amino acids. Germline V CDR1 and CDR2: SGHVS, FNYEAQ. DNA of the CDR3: TGTGCCAGCAGCCTAGGTGGGATCTTTGCTGCGGAGACCCAGTACTTC. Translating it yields CASSLGGIFAAETQYF. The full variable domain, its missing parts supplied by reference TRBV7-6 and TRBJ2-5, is GAGVSQSPRYKVTKRGQDVALRCDPISGHVSLYWYRQALGQGPEFLTYFNYEAQQDKSGLPNDRFSAERPEGSISTLTIQRTEQRDSAMYRCASSLGGIFAAETQYFGPGTRLLVL.

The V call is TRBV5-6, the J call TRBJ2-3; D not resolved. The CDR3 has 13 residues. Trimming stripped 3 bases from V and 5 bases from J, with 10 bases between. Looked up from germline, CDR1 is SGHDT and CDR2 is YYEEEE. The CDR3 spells CASSSRPGDTQYF. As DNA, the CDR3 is TGTGCCAGCAGCTCCAGACCAGGAGATACGCAGTATTTT.

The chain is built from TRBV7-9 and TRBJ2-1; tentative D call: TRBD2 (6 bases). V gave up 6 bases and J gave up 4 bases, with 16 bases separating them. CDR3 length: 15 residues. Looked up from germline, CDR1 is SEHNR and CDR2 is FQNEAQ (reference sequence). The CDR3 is CASSQQEGIYNEQFF. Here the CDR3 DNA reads TGTGCCAGCAGTCAACAGGAGGGGATTTACAATGAGCAGTTCTTC.

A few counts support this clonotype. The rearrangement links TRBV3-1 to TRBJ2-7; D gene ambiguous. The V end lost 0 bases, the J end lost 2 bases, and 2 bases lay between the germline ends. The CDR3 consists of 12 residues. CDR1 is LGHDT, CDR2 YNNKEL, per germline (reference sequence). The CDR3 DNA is TGTGCCAGCAGCCAAGATCCCTACGAGCAGTACTTC. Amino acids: CASSQDPYEQYF.

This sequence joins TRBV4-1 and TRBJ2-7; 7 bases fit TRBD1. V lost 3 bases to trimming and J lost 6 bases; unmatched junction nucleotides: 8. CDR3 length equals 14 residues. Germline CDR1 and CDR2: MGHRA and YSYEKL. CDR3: CASSQAATGIEQYF. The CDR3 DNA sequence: TGCGCCAGCAGCCAGGCCGCGACAGGGATCGAGCAGTACTTC.

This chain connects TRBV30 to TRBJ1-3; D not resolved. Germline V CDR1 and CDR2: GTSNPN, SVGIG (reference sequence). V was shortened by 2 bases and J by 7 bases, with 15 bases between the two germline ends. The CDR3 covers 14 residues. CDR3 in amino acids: CAWSSGPGSNTIYF. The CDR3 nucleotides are TGTGCCTGGAGTTCCGGACCCGGGAGTAACACCATATATTTT.

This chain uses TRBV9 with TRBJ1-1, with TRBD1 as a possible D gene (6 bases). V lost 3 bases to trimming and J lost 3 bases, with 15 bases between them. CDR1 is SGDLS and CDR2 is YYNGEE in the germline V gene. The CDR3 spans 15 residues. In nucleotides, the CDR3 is TGTGCCAGCAGCGAGGGTGTGGGGGGGCACACTGAAGCTTTCTTT. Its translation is CASSEGVGGHTEAFF.

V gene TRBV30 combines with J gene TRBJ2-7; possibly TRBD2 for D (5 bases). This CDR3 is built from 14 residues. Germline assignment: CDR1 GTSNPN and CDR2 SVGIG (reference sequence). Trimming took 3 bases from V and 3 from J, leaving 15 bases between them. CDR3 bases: TGTGCCTGGAGCCCGGGCGCGGGTAACTACGAGCAGTACTTC. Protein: CAWSPGAGNYEQYF.

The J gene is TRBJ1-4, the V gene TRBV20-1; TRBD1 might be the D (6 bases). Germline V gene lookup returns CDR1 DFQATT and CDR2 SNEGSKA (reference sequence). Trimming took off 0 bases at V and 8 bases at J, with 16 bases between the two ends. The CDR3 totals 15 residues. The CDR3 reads CSARDTDRTYEKLFF. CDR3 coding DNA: TGCAGTGCTAGAGACACTGACAGGACCTACGAAAAACTGTTTTTT.

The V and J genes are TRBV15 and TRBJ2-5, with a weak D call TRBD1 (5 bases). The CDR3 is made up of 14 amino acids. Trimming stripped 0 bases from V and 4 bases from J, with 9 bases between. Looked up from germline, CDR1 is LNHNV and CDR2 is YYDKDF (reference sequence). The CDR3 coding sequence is TGTGCCACCAGCAGAGAAGCAGGGCTAGAGACCCAGTACTTC. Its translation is CATSREAGLETQYF.

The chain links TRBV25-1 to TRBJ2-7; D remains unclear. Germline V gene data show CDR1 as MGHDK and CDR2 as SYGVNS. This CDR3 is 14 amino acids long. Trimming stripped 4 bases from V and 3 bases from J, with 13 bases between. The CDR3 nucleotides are TGTGCCAGCAGTGCCATAGGCGGCTACTACGAGCAGTACTTC. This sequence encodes CASSAIGGYYEQYF.

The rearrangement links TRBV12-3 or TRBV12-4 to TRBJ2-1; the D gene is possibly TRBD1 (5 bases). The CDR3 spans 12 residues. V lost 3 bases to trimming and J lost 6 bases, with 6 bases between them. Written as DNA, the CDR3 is TGTGCCAGCAGTTTCGACAGCAATGAGCAGTTCTTC. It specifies CASSFDSNEQFF.

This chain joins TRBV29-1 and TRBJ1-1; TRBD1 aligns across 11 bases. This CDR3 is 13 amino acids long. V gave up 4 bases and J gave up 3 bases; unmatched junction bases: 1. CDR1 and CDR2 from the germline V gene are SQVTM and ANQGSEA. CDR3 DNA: TGCAGCGTTGGGGACAGGGGGGACACTGAAGCTTTCTTT. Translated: CSVGDRGDTEAFF. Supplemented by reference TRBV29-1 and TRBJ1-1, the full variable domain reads SAVISQKPSRDICQRGTSLTIQCQVDSQVTMMFWYRQQPGQSLTLIATANQGSEATYESGFVIDKFPISRPNLTFSTLTVSNMSPEDSSIYLCSVGDRGDTEAFFGQGTRLTVV.

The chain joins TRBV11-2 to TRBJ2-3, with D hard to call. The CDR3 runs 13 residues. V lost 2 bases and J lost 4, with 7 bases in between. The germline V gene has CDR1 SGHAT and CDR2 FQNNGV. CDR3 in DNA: TGTGCCAGCAGCTTATCAGAGGCAGATACGCAGTATTTT. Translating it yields CASSLSEADTQYF.

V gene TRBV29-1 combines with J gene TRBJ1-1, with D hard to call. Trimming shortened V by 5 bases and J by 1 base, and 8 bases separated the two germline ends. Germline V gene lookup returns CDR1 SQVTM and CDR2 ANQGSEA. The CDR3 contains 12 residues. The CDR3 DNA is TGCAGCGTTCCTCCGGGGAACACTGAAGCTTTCTTT. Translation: CSVPPGNTEAFF.

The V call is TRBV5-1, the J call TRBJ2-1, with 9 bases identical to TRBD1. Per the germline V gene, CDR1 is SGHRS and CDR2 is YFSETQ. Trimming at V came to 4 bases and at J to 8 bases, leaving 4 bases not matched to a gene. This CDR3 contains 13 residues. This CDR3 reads CASSVTGGYEQFF. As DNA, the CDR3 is TGCGCCAGCAGCGTGACAGGGGGATATGAGCAGTTCTTC.